This T cell receptor beta chain emerged from a study of CD8 T cells in ankylosing spondylitis. Overall study findings and caveats: Fewer than ten highly homologous variants made up a TCR beta motif that seemed to typify ankylosing spondylitis blood.

This clonotype turned up a few times. Its antigen remains unidentified. Per germline, CDR1 DFQATT and CDR2 SNEGSKA (reference sequence). The CDR3 totals 15 residues. V dropped 3 bases and J dropped 5; count of bases not matched to a gene: 9. TCRdb passed the 5' RACE reads through MiXCR, listing each CDR3 protein once. The repertoire includes 100,000 to 150,000 distinct CDR3 sequences, more than 15% of them detected once, and 25% to 40% sits in the top ten. This TCR derives from a male donor with ankylosing spondylitis. The V and J genes are TRBV20-1 and TRBJ2-7; 11 positions match TRBD2. The sequenced sample was blood, either unsorted or a sorted T cell fraction (not recorded which). The DNA for the CDR3 is TGCAGTGCTAGCCCCCCTAGCGGGAGGTATGACGAGCAGTACTTC. This translates into CSASPPSGRYDEQYF.